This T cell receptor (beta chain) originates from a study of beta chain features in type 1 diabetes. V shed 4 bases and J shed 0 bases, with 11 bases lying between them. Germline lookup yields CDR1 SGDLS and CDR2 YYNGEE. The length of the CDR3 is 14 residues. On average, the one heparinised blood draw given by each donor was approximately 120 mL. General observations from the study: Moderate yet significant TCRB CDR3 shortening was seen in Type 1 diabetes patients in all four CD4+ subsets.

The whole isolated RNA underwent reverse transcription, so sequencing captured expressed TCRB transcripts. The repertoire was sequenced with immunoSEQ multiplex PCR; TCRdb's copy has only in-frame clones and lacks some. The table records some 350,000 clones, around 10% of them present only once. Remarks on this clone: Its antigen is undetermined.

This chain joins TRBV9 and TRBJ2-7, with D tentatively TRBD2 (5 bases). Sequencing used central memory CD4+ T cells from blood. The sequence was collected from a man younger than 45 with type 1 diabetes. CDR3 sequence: CASSPNSDSYEQYF. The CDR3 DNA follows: TGTGCCAGCAGCCCCAATAGCGACTCCTACGAGCAGTACTTC.